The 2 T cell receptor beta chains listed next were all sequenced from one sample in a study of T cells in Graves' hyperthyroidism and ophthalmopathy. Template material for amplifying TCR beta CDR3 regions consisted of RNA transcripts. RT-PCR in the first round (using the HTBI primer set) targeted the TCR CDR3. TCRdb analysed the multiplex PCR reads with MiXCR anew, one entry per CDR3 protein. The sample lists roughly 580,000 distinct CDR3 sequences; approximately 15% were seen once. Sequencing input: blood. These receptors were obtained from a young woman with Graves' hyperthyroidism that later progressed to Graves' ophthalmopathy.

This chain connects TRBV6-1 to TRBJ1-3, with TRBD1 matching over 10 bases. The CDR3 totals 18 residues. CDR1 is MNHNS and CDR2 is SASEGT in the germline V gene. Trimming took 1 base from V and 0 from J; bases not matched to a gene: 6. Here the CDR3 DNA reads TGTGCCAGCAGTGAAGTAGGGACAGGGGATAACTCTGGAAACACCATATATTTT. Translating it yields CASSEVGTGDNSGNTIYF.

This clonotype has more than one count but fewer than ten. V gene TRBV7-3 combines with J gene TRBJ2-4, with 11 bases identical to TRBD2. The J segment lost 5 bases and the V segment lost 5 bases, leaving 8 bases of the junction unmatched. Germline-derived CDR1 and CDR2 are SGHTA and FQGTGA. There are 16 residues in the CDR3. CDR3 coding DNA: TGTGCCAGCAGCCACACTAGCGGGAGTCGGGAAAACATTCAGTACTTC. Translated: CASSHTSGSRENIQYF.